One and the same sample provided the 2 T cell receptor beta chains below, sequenced in a study of a mutant IDH1 vaccine in newly diagnosed glioma. Specified time point: baseline, week 1 (first vaccination visit). Treatment indicated: pre-vaccination baseline after standard-of-care therapy. Sequencing used immunoSEQ multiplex PCR; TCRdb keeps in-frame clones, though not all of them. This table has 12,000 to 15,000 clones, 75% to 90% appearing once. The specimen comprised PBMCs, sampled from a glioma patient treated with radiotherapy, temozolomide or both. All receptors come from a woman in her thirties or forties with glioma. Some clones in this sample may be carry-over from other donors' samples.

CDR3 residues: CASSQGPFEKLFF. The CDR3 DNA sequence: TGTGCCAGCAGCCAAGGCCCCTTTGAAAAACTGTTTTTT. The chain combines TRBV14 with TRBJ1-4; the D is unclear. CDR3 length: 13 residues. CDR1 and CDR2 from the germline V gene are SGHDN and FVKESK. V gave up 1 base and J gave up 7 bases, with 7 bases separating them.

About this clone: The junction and the germline gene differ at one end; a read error may be behind it. The chain carries TRBV11-2 and TRBJ1-2; D is uncertain. Germline V gene lookup returns CDR1 SGHAT and CDR2 FQNNGV. CDR3 length equals 11 residues. CDR3 sequence (DNA): TGTGCCAGCAGCTTAGTTGGCCAGGCGCTCTTC. Amino acid sequence: CASSLVGQALF.